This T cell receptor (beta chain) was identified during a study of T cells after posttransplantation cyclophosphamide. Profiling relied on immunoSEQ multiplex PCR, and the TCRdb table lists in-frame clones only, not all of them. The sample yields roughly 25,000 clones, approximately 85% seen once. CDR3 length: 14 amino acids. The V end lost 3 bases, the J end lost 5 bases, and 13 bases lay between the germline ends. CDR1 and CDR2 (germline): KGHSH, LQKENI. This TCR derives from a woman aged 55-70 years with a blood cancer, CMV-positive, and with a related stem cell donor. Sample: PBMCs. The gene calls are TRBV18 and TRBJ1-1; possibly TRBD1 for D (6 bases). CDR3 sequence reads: CASSPGGGETEAFF. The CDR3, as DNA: TGTGCCAGCTCACCCGGAGGGGGGGAAACTGAAGCTTTCTTT.